The T cell receptor beta chain under discussion was sequenced for a study of OX40 agonist ivuxolimab in advanced cancers. Generated by immunoSEQ multiplex PCR, the TCRdb table keeps only in-frame clones and is missing some. The table records 100,000 or so clones, around 93% of them present only once. The V gene end was trimmed by 2 bases and the J gene end by 7 bases; junction bases not matched to a gene: 9. The V gene's germline CDR1 is SGHTA and CDR2 FQGNSA. This CDR3 spans 17 amino acids. People who had autoimmune disease history or systemic immunosuppression were excluded. The sample was CD4+ or CD8+ T cells sorted from blood, taken in a trial of the OX40 agonist ivuxolimab. V and J are TRBV7-2 and TRBJ2-1; 12 positions match TRBD2. This sequence was found in an adult with an advanced solid tumor such as melanoma, head and neck, liver or kidney cancer. The DNA of the CDR3 is TGTGCCAGCAGCTTAATGGGAACTAGCGGGAGGATAAATGAGCAGTTCTTC. It translates to CASSLMGTSGRINEQFF.